These T cell receptor beta chains were read from a single sample in a study of cytomegalovirus exposure and HLA in healthy donors. Repertoires were generated with immunoSEQ multiplex PCR, while TCRdb's copy carries only in-frame clones and drops some. The sample carries approximately 280,000 clones, approximately 90% recorded once. Sequenced material: PBMCs. The receptor set was obtained from a woman in her late teens or twenties in good health and CMV-seronegative. The conserved cysteine and the conserved F or W are not part of the CDR3 here. For some rows the clone size is stated as once, few or many, or as a class when expanded; others skip it.

size,V,CDR3
once,TRBV5-6,ASSLRGAGRDEQY
.,TRBV13,ASSLVVTRGTEAF
once,TRBV15,ATSREVRQGFYNEQF
.,TRBV7-9,ASSLHTAYEQY
.,TRBV6-4,ASSELAPGGRGSNTEAF
.,TRBV5-1,ASSLAWTGDEQY
.,TRBV20-1,SAAVYDGYT
.,TRBV27,ATKMGLAFSTDTQY
.,TRBV6-5,ASGWMTGFFGYT
.,TRBV6-6,GCVGDRGPVTEAF
.,TRBV6-5,ASSITPGAGREQY
.,TRBV25-1,ASSVGEDGNTIY
.,TRBV6-1,ASSDGPGTVSYEQY
.,TRBV6-5,ASTRGRSYEQY
.,TRBV19,ASSILSGESYGYT
.,TRBV4-1,ASSQASTGGFPDTQY
.,TRBV11-2,ASSLRITGTTSSYEQY
.,TRBV10-3,ATLTDLGQGYEQY
.,TRBV5-1,ASSLGGAPYNEQF
.,TRBV5-1,ASNTPGQGADWGYT
.,TRBV6-4,ASRKTGNTEAF
.,TRBV15,ATSTRQAVNTEAF
.,TRBV6-5,ASRQGYRGDYGYT
.,TRBV7-2,ASSTGQGAGGNTIY
.,TRBV13,ASSPLGLVENNEQF
.,TRBV27,ASSLGGQGRGEKLF
few,TRBV6-4,ASSAGGPTDTQY
.,TRBV18,ASSSTDWNTEAF
.,TRBV5-1,ASSLETGGHYGYT
.,TRBV2,ASSEWSGNTEAF
.,TRBV5-4,ASSDPGQDGEKLF
.,TRBV18,ASSPPGQGNYGYT
.,TRBV5-1,ASSGGSTDTQY
.,TRBV4-1,ASSQNLAEQY
.,TRBV7-9,ASSLTGYGYT
.,TRBV9,ASSPGGGPSYEQY
few,TRBV5-5,ASSPLGGIGTEAF
.,TRBV5-6,ASSYPTGLGYEQY
.,TRBV2,ASSAGGGKTQY
.,TRBV18,ASSPRGGDTEAF
.,TRBV13,ASSLGLPGGFSGNTIY
.,TRBV10-2,ASSVIAGGAYEQY
.,TRBV23-1,ASSWDRGKQETQY
.,TRBV7-3,ASRGAAHTDTQY
.,TRBV18,ASRTSGVNTGELF
once,TRBV9,ASSGLTTGAGNTIY
once,TRBV5-1,ASSVGASGGVSYNEQF
.,TRBV7-7,ASSPLPPWRGGDMSEQF
.,TRBV4-1,ASSQERAPNEKLF
.,TRBV19,ASSTGTGGIEQY
once,TRBV7-2,ASSLWARVAVREQY
.,TRBV5-1,ASSRGGLNPEAF
.,TRBV7-2,ASSLKHPTGELF
.,TRBV2,ASSEGRIDGYT